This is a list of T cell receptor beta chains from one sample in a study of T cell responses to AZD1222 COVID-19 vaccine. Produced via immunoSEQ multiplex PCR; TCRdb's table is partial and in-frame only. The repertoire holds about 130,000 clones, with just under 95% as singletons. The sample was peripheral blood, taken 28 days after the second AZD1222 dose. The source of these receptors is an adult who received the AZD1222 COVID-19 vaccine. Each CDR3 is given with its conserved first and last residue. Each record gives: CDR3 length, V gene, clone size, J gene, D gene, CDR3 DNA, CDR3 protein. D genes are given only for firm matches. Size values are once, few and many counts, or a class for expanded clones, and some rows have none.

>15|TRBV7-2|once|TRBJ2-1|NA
TGTGCCAGCAGCAGGGGCCCGCTCCCCACTTGGGAGCAGTTCTTC
CASSRGPLPTWEQFF
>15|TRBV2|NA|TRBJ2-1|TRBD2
TGTGCCAGCAGTTTGGAGCGGGGGGGTTCCGGTGAGCAGTTCTTC
CASSLERGGSGEQFF
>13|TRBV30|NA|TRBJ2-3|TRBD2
TGTGCCTGGAGGACGGGGGGGCCGGACACGCAGTATTTT
CAWRTGGPDTQYF
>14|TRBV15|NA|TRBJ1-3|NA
TGTGCCACCAGCAGAGAAGTCTCTGGAAACACCATATATTTT
CATSREVSGNTIYF
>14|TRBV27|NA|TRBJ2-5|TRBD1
TGTGCCAGCAGTCCCATTACAGGGGTCGGGACCCAGTACTTC
CASSPITGVGTQYF
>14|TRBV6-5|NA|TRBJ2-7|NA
TGTGCCAGCAGTTCGGATGCTTCCTACTACGAGCAGTACTTC
CASSSDASYYEQYF
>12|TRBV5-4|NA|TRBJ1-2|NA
TGTGCCAGCAGCTTGCCAAATTATGGCTACACCTTC
CASSLPNYGYTF
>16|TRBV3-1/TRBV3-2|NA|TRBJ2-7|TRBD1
TGTGCCAGCAGCCAAGCTGAGGGACAGAGGACCTACGAGCAGTACTTC
CASSQAEGQRTYEQYF
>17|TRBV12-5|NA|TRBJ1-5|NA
TGTGCTAGTGTTATTGCCGTGGCCAGTTATAGCAATCAGCCCCAGCATTTT
CASVIAVASYSNQPQHF
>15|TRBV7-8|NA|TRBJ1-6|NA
TGTGCCAGCAGCTTAGATCGGATTGGGAATTCACCCCTCCACTTT
CASSLDRIGNSPLHF
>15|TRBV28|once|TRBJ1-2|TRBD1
TGTGCCAGCAGTCTTCGGGACAGGGCAGACTATGGCTACACCTTC
CASSLRDRADYGYTF
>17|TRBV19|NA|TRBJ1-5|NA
TGTGCCAGTAGTAAAAGGGCCCCTTCAGGGTACTTTCAGCCCCAGCATTTT
CASSKRAPSGYFQPQHF
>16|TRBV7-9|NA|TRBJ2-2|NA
TGTGCCAGCAGCTTAGGGCAAGGGTTGAACACCGGGGAGCTGTTTTTT
CASSLGQGLNTGELFF
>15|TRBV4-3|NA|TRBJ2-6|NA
TGCGCCAGCAGCCAACAGGGTTCTGGGGCCAACGTCCTGACTTTC
CASSQQGSGANVLTF
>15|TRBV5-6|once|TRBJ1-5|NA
TGTGCCAGCAGTACACGACGTTATAGCAATCAGCCCCAGCATTTT
CASSTRRYSNQPQHF
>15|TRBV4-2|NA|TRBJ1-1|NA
TGTGCCAGCAGCCAAGATGCCGCGGGGAACACTGAAGCTTTCTTT
CASSQDAAGNTEAFF
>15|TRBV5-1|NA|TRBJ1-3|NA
TGCGCCAGCAGCTTAGGACAAGCCTCTGGAAACACCATATATTTT
CASSLGQASGNTIYF
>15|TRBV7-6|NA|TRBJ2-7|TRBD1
TGTGCCAGCAGCTTAGGACAGGGTGGGTCCTACGAGCAGTACTTC
CASSLGQGGSYEQYF
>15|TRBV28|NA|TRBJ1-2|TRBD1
TGTGCCAGCAGTGGAACCGGGACAGAGACCTATGGCTACACCTTC
CASSGTGTETYGYTF
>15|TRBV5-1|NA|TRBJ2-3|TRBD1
TGCGCCAGCAGCCTGGTCCGGGACAGGGTCGATACGCAGTATTTT
CASSLVRDRVDTQYF
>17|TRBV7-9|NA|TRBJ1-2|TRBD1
TGTGCCAGCAGTACACCCCCGGGACAGGGGTTCGAGGGTGGCTACACCTTC
CASSTPPGQGFEGGYTF
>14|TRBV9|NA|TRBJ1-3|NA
TGTGCCAGCAGCGCCTCTGGCTCTGGAAACACCATATATTTT
CASSASGSGNTIYF
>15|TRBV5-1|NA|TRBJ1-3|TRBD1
TGCGCCAGCAGCTCGCGGACAGGGAGAGGAAACACCATATATTTT
CASSSRTGRGNTIYF
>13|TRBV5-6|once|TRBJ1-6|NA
TGTGCCAGCAGCACGGACAGATATTCACCCCTCCACTTT
CASSTDRYSPLHF
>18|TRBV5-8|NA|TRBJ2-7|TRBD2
TGTGCCAGCAGAGGGATCGTCATACTGAGAGGACTAGCGAGTGAGCAGTACTTC
CASRGIVILRGLASEQYF
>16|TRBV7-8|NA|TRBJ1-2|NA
TGTGCCAGCAGCTTTTTTAAGATCGGGCATAAGTATGGCTACACCTTC
CASSFFKIGHKYGYTF
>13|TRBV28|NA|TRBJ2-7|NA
TGTGCCAGCAGCCCCGGGACAACCTACGAGCAGTACTTC
CASSPGTTYEQYF
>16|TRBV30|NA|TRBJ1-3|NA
TGTGCCTGGAGTCGGGGACTCTTGAGCTCTGGAAACACCATATATTTT
CAWSRGLLSSGNTIYF
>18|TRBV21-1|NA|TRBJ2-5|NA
TGTGCCAGCAGCAAAGGGGGTTTACAGGGACTCTCGGGGGAGACCCAGTACTTC
CASSKGGLQGLSGETQYF
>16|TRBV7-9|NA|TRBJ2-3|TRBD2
TGTGCCAGCAGCTTAGTTAGCGGGGGACCCACAGATACGCAGTATTTT
CASSLVSGGPTDTQYF
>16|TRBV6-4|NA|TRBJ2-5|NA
TGTGCCAGCAGTGAACCCGTCGGGCTATCGAAGGAGACCCAGTACTTC
CASSEPVGLSKETQYF
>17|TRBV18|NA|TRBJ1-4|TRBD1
TGTGCCAGCTCTCCATCATATTACGGGACAGGGGATGAAAAACTGTTTTTT
CASSPSYYGTGDEKLFF
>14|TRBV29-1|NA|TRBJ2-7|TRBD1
TGCAGCGTTGCCCCTGACAGGGGGCGGTACGAGCAGTACTTC
CSVAPDRGRYEQYF
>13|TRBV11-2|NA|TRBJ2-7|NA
TGTGCCAGCAGCTTAGGGGCAGGCTACGAGCAGTACTTC
CASSLGAGYEQYF
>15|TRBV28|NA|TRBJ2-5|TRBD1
TGTGCCAGCACCTACTCGGACAGGTACCAAGAGACCCAGTACTTC
CASTYSDRYQETQYF
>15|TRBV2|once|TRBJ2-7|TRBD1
TGTGCCAGCACCCGGGTAGGACAGGACCCGTACGAGCAGTACTTC
CASTRVGQDPYEQYF
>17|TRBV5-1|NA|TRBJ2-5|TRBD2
TGCGCCAGCAGCTTGTACCTAGCGGGGGGCGTAAGAGAGACCCAGTACTTC
CASSLYLAGGVRETQYF
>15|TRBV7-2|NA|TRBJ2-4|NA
TGTGCCAGCAGCCCCGGGGCGTTAGCCAAAAACATTCAGTACTTC
CASSPGALAKNIQYF
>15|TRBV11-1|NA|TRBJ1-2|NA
TGTGCCAGCAGCTTCCTCAGGGATCAATCGAGCGGCTACACCTTC
CASSFLRDQSSGYTF
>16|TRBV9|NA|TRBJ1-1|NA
TGTGCCAGCAGCCCCCGGGAAGGGGGGCCGAACACTGAAGCTTTCTTT
CASSPREGGPNTEAFF